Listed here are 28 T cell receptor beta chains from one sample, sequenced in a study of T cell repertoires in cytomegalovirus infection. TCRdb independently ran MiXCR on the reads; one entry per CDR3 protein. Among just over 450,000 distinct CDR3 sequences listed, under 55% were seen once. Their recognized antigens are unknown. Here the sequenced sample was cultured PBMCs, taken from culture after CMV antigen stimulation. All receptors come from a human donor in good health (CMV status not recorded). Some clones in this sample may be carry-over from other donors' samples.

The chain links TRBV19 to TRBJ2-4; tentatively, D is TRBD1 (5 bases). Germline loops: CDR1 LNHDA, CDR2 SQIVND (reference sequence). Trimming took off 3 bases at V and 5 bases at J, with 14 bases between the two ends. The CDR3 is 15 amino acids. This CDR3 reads CASSIVSGWQNIQYF. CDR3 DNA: TGTGCCAGTAGTATTGTCTCAGGGTGGCAAAACATTCAGTACTTC.

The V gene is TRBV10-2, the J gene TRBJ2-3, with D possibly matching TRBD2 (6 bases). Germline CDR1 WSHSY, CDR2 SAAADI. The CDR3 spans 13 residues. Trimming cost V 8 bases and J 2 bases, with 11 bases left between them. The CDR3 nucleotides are TGCGCCAGCGAATCGGGGGACACAGATACGCAGTATTTT. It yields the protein CASESGDTDTQYF.

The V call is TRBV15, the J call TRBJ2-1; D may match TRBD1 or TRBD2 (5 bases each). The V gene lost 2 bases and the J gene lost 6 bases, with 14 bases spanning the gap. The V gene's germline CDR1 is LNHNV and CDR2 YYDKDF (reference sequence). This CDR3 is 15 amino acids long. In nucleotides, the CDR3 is TGTGCCACCAGCAGACTTAAAGGGGACGGCAATGAGCAGTTCTTC. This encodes CATSRLKGDGNEQFF.

The CDR3 sequence: CASSLVAGGLQETQYF. The CDR3 DNA sequence: TGTGCCAGCAGCTTAGTAGCGGGGGGGTTGCAAGAGACCCAGTACTTC. This chain joins TRBV7-2 and TRBJ2-5; 11 nucleotides line up with TRBD2. Unmatched junction bases numbered 3, after V lost 1 base and J lost 2 bases. Germline CDR1 reads SGHTA; CDR2 reads FQGNSA. CDR3 size: 16 residues.

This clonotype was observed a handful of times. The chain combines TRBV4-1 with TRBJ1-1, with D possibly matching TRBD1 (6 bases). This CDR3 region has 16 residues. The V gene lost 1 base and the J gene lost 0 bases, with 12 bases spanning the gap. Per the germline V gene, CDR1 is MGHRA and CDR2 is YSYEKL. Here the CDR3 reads CASSQGGAALNTEAFF. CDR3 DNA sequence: TGCGCCAGCAGCCAAGGGGGGGCGGCCCTGAACACTGAAGCTTTCTTT.

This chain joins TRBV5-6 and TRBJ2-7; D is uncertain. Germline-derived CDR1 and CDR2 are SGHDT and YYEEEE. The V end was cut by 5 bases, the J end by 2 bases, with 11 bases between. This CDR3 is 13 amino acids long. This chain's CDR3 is CASREPHTYEQYF. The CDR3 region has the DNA TGTGCCAGCAGAGAGCCGCATACCTACGAGCAGTACTTC.

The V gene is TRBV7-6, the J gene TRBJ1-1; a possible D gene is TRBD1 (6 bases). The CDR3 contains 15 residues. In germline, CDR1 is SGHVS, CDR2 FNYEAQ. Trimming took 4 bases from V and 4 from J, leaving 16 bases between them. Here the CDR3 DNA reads TGTGCCAGCAGCTCGGGACACCCACCGAGCACTGAAGCTTTCTTT. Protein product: CASSSGHPPSTEAFF. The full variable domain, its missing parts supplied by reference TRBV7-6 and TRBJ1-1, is GAGVSQSPRYKVTKRGQDVALRCDPISGHVSLYWYRQALGQGPEFLTYFNYEAQQDKSGLPNDRFSAERPEGSISTLTIQRTEQRDSAMYRCASSSGHPPSTEAFFGQGTRLTVV.

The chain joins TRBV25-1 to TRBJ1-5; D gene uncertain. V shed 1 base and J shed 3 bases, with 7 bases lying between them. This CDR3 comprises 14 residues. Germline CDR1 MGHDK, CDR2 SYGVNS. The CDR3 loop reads CASSELGANQPQHF. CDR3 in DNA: TGTGCCAGCAGTGAATTGGGTGCCAATCAGCCCCAGCATTTT.

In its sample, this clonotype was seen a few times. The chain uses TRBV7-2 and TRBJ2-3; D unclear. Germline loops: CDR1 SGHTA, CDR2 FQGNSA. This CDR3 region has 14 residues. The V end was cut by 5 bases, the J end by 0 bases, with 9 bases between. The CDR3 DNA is TGTGCCAGCAGCGCGAGTCTGAGCACAGATACGCAGTATTTT. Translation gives CASSASLSTDTQYF.

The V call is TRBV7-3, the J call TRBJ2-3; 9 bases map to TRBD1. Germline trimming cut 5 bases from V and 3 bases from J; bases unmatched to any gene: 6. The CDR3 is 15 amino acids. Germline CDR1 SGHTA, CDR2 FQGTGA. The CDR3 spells CASSPRDRDTDTQYF. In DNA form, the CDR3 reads TGTGCCAGCAGCCCCAGGGACAGGGATACAGATACGCAGTATTTT.

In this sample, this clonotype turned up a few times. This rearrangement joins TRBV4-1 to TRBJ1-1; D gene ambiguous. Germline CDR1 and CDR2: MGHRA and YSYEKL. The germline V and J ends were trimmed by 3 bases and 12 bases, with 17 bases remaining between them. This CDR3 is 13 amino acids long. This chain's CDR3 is CASSQSVTSLPFF. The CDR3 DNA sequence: TGCGCCAGCAGCCAGAGCGTGACCTCCTTGCCTTTCTTT.

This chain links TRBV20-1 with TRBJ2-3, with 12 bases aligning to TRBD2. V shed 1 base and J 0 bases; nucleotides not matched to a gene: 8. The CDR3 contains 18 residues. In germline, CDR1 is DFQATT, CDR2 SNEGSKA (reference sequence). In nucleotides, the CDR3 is TGCAGTGCTAGAGGACTAGCGGGAGCCCGGCCTAGCACAGATACGCAGTATTTT. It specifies CSARGLAGARPSTDTQYF.

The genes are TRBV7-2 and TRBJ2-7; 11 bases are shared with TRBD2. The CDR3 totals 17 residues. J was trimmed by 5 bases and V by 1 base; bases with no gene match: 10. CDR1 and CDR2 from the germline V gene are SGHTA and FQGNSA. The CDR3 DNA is TGTGCCAGCAGCTTAGAGGGTACTAGCGGGGGTCTCCACGAGCAGTACTTC. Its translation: CASSLEGTSGGLHEQYF.

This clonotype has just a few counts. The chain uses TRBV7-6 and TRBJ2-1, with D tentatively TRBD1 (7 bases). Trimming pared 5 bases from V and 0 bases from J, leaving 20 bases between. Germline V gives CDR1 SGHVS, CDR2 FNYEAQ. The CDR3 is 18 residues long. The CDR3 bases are TGTGCCAGCAGCAGTGACAGGGATGCGGGGATCTCCTACAATGAGCAGTTCTTC. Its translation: CASSSDRDAGISYNEQFF.

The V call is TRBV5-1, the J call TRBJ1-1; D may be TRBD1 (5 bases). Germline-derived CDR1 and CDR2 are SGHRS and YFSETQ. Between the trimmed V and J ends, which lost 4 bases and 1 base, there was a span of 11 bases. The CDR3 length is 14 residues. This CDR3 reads CASSDEGWNTEAFF. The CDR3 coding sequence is TGCGCCAGCAGCGACGAGGGGTGGAACACTGAAGCTTTCTTT.

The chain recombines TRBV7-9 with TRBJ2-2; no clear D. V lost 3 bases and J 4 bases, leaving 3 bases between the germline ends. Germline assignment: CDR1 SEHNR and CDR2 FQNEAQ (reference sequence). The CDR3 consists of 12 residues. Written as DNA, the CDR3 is TGTGCCAGCAGCTTTTTCACCGGGGAGCTGTTTTTT. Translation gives CASSFFTGELFF.

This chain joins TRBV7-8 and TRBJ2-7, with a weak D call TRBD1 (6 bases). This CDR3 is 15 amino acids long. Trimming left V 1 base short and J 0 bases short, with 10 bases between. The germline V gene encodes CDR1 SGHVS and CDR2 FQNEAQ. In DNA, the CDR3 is TGTGCCAGCAGCTTAGTAGCAGGGGTCTCCTACGAGCAGTACTTC. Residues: CASSLVAGVSYEQYF.

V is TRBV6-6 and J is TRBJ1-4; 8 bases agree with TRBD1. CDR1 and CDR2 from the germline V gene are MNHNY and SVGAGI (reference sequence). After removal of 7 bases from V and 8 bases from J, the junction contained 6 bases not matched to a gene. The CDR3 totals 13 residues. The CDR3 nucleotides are TGTGCCAGCACTAGGGACAGGAACGAAAAACTGTTTTTT. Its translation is CASTRDRNEKLFF.

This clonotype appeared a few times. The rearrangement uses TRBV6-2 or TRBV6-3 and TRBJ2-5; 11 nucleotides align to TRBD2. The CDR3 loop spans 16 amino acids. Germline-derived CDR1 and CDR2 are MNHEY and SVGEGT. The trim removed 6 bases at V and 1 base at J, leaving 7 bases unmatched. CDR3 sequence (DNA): TGTGCCAGCAGCAACCTAGCGGGGGGAACCCAAGAGACCCAGTACTTC. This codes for CASSNLAGGTQETQYF.

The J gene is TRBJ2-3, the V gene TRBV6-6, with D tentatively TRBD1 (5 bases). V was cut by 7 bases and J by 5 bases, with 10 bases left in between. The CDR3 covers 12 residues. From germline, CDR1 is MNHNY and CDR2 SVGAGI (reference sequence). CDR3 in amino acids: CASTRVGDTQYF. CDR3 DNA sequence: TGTGCCAGCACCAGGGTTGGAGATACGCAGTATTTT.

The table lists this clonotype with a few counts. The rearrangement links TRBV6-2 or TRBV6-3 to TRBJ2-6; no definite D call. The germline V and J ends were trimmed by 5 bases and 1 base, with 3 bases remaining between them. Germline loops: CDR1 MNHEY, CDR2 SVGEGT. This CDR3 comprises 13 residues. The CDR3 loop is CASSKSGANVLTF. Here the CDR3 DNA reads TGTGCCAGCAGTAAATCTGGGGCCAACGTCCTGACTTTC.

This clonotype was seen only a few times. The CDR3 sequence: CASRSGTSGRANTGELFF. Here the CDR3 DNA reads TGTGCCAGTAGATCCGGGACTAGCGGGAGGGCGAACACCGGGGAGCTGTTTTTT. V gene TRBV19 combines with J gene TRBJ2-2, with 16 bases lining up with TRBD2. Germline-derived CDR1 and CDR2 are LNHDA and SQIVND (reference sequence). J was trimmed by 0 bases and V by 6 bases; bases with no gene match: 4. This CDR3 has 18 amino acids.

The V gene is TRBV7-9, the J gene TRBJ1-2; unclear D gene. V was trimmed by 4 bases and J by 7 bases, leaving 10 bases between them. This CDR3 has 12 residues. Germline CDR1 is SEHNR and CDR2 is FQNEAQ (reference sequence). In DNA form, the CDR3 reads TGTGCCAGCAGCTCGGACCTCCTTGGCTACACCTTC. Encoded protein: CASSSDLLGYTF.

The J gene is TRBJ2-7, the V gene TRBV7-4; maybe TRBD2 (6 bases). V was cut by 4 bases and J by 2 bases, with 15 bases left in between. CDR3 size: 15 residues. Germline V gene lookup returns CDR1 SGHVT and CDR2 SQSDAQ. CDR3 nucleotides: TGTGCCAGCAGCTCACACGGGGGAAATCCCTACGAGCAGTACTTC. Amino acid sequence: CASSSHGGNPYEQYF.

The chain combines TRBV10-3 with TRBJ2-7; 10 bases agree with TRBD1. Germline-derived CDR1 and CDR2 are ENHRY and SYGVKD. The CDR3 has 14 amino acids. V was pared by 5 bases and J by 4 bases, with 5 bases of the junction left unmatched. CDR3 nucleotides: TGTGCCATCAGTAGTGGGACAGGGGAATACGAGCAGTACTTC. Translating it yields CAISSGTGEYEQYF.

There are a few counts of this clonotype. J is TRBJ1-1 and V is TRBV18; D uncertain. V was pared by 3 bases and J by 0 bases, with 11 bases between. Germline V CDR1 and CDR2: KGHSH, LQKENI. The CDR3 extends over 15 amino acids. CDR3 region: CASSPVGLMNTEAFF. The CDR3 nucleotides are TGTGCCAGCTCACCGGTTGGTCTCATGAACACTGAAGCTTTCTTT.

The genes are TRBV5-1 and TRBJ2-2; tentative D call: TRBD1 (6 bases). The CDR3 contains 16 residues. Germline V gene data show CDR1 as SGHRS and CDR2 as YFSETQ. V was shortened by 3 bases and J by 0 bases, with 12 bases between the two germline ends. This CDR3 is CASSYSGTSNTGELFF. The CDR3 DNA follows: TGCGCCAGCAGCTACTCCGGGACATCGAACACCGGGGAGCTGTTTTTT.

CDR3 DNA sequence: TGTGCCAGCAGTCTGGAAGCCGGGGAGCTGTTTTTT. Its protein product is CASSLEAGELFF. The chain combines TRBV12-3 or TRBV12-4 with TRBJ2-2; D is undetermined. This CDR3 region has 12 residues. With 5 bases removed from V and 6 bases from J, the gap between germline ends came to 7 bases.